What follows describes a single TCR beta chain. The antigen remains undetermined. This sample stems from a study of T cell responses to AZD1222 COVID-19 vaccine. Turning to the study itself: Doses given second, at about 4 or about 12 weeks, were pooled. Study findings and constraints: Females made up more of the donors, who were largely white British, and clonal diversity may have come out too low. Vaccine-associated CD4 TCRs spanned spike, dominant at 160-218 and 743-854.

Libraries were prepared by immunoSEQ multiplex PCR; TCRdb keeps only in-frame clonotypes and omits some of them. The repertoire consists of tens of thousands of clones, with about 88% occurring once and the leading ten covering approximately 11%. Sequencing used peripheral blood, obtained on day 0 of AZD1222 vaccination. The source is an adult in good health.

Here the CDR3 DNA reads TGCGCCAGCAGCTTGAATACCCAGGAGCAAGCTTTCTTT. Translation gives CASSLNTQEQAFF. The V and J genes are TRBV5-1 and TRBJ1-1; D call uncertain. Germline lookup yields CDR1 SGHRS and CDR2 YFSETQ. The CDR3 runs 13 residues. With 1 base removed from V and 9 bases from J, the gap between germline ends came to 13 bases. The variable domain in full, completed from reference TRBV5-1 and TRBJ1-1, reads KAGVTQTPRYLIKTRGQQVTLSCSPISGHRSVSWYQQTPGQGLQFLFEYFSETQRNKGNFPGRFSGRQFSNSRSEMNVSTLELGDSALYLCASSLNTQEQAFFGQGTRLTVV.